The rows below give T cell receptor beta chains drawn from one sample of a study of shared clonotypes between healthy human individuals. Profiled with immunoSEQ multiplex PCR; TCRdb holds only in-frame clones, not every one. The repertoire consists of 550,000 to 800,000 clones, with about 90% occurring once and the leading ten covering roughly 36%. The sequencing input was memory CD8+ T cells from PBMCs. These receptor sequences come from a man younger than 35 in good health. Some clones in this sample may be carry-over from other donors' samples. CDR3s include the opening cysteine and the closing phenylalanine or tryptophan. D genes are given only for firm matches. The listing skips clone size in some rows; elsewhere it reads once, few, many or a size class.

j_call	clone_size	v_call	d_call	cdr3_aa	cdr3_nt
TRBJ2-1	.	TRBV7-9	.	CASSLPATHNEQFF	TGTGCCAGCAGCCTACCCGCGACCCACAATGAGCAGTTCTTC
TRBJ2-1	.	TRBV7-6	.	CASSLARRGQGHEQFF	TGTGCCAGCAGCTTGGCCCGACGAGGGCAGGGTCATGAGCAGTTCTTC
TRBJ2-7	once	TRBV6-4	TRBD2	CASGGLTSGGTYEQYF	TGTGCCAGCGGCGGGTTAACTAGCGGGGGTACCTACGAGCAGTACTTC
TRBJ2-7	.	TRBV9	.	CASSEGGSTYEQYF	TGTGCCAGCAGCGAGGGGGGCAGTACCTACGAGCAGTACTTC
TRBJ2-3	once	TRBV10-3	.	CAISPDRDTDTQYF	TGTGCCATCAGCCCGGACAGAGACACAGATACGCAGTATTTT
TRBJ1-2	.	TRBV6-6	.	CASSYDPWRANYGYTF	TGTGCCAGCAGTTACGATCCTTGGAGGGCTAACTATGGCTACACCTTC
TRBJ1-2	.	TRBV6-4	.	CASSPGANYGYTF	TGTGCCAGCAGTCCCGGGGCCAACTATGGCTACACCTTC
TRBJ2-2	.	TRBV13	.	CASSFGINTGELFF	TGTGCCAGCAGCTTTGGCATAAACACCGGGGAGCTGTTTTTT
TRBJ2-2	.	TRBV28	TRBD1	CASNPGQGEHGELFF	TGTGCCAGCAACCCCGGACAGGGAGAACACGGGGAGCTGTTTTTT
TRBJ2-5	.	TRBV4-1	.	CASSQVGLIKETQYF	TGCGCCAGCAGCCAAGTTGGGCTAATAAAAGAGACCCAGTACTTC
TRBJ1-1	.	TRBV29-1	TRBD1	CSATGGGTEAFF	TGCAGCGCAACAGGGGGGGGGACTGAAGCTTTCTTT
TRBJ1-2	.	TRBV2	.	CASRFDGYTF	TGTGCCAGCAGGTTCGATGGCTACACCTTC
TRBJ2-7	.	TRBV6-1	.	CASLYPGVYYYEQYF	TGTGCCAGCCTGTATCCGGGAGTATACTACTACGAGCAGTACTTC
TRBJ2-7	.	TRBV10-2	TRBD2	CASSESRLAGEQYF	TGCGCCAGCAGTGAGTCCCGGCTAGCGGGCGAGCAGTACTTC
TRBJ2-1	.	TRBV7-9	.	CASSPGDPEQFF	TGTGCCAGCAGCCCCGGGGACCCTGAGCAGTTCTTC
TRBJ2-7	.	TRBV27	.	CASSLGRDYEQYF	TGTGCCAGCAGTTTGGGACGGGACTACGAGCAGTACTTC
TRBJ2-7	.	TRBV7-9	TRBD2	CASSLTSGYPYEQYF	TGTGCCAGCAGCTTAACTAGCGGGTACCCCTACGAGCAGTACTTC
TRBJ2-7	.	TRBV7-9	.	CASSPISRRGLSYEQYF	TGTGCCAGCAGCCCCATCTCGAGACGGGGGCTCTCCTACGAGCAGTACTTC
TRBJ2-2	.	TRBV6-6	.	CASRGGGGENTGELFF	TGTGCCAGCAGGGGGGGAGGGGGCGAGAACACCGGGGAGCTGTTTTTT
TRBJ2-7	once	TRBV27	.	CASSRGSEQYF	TGTGCCAGCAGTCGGGGTAGCGAGCAGTACTTC
TRBJ2-7	.	TRBV9	TRBD1	CASSVGVGQLYEQYF	TGTGCCAGCAGCGTAGGCGTGGGACAGTTATACGAGCAGTACTTC
TRBJ2-7	.	TRBV2	.	CASSVPKGSEQYF	TGTGCCAGCAGTGTACCAAAGGGGTCCGAGCAGTACTTC
TRBJ2-1	.	TRBV5-1	.	CASRSLEAEQFF	TGCGCCAGCCGTTCGCTGGAGGCTGAGCAGTTCTTC
TRBJ2-1	.	TRBV7-9	.	CASSLKGAGGHNEQFF	TGTGCCAGCAGTTTGAAGGGGGCGGGAGGTCACAATGAGCAGTTCTTC
TRBJ1-4	.	TRBV4-1	.	CASSQDGKVNEKLFF	TGCGCCAGCAGCCAAGATGGGAAGGTTAATGAAAAACTGTTTTTT
TRBJ2-7	once	TRBV6-5	.	CASSYSGRGTAYEQYF	TGTGCCAGCAGTTACTCGGGACGGGGCACAGCCTACGAGCAGTACTTC
TRBJ1-6	.	TRBV30	.	CAWSVGSSYNSPLHF	TGTGCCTGGAGTGTGGGGAGCTCCTATAATTCACCCCTCCACTTT
TRBJ2-7	.	TRBV4-1	TRBD2	CASSQDPPGLAAYEQYF	TGCGCCAGCAGCCAAGATCCACCGGGACTAGCGGCCTACGAGCAGTACTTC
TRBJ2-3	.	TRBV7-6	.	CASSRTTDTQYF	TGTGCCAGCAGCCGGACTACAGATACGCAGTATTTT
TRBJ2-1	once	TRBV7-2	TRBD2	CASSSRLAATTYNEQFF	TGTGCCAGCAGCTCAAGACTAGCAGCCACTACTTACAATGAGCAGTTCTTC
TRBJ2-7	once	TRBV11-2	.	CASSQVIYEQYF	TGTGCCAGCAGCCAGGTTATTTACGAGCAGTACTTC
TRBJ2-1	.	TRBV11-2	.	CASSLVASTYNEQFF	TGTGCCAGCAGCTTGGTAGCGAGCACCTACAATGAGCAGTTCTTC
TRBJ2-2	.	TRBV5-1	.	CASSPGRTPDTGELFF	TGCGCCAGCAGCCCAGGACGGACCCCCGACACCGGGGAGCTGTTTTTT
TRBJ1-2	.	TRBV7-9	.	CASSLGGPVGGYTF	TGTGCCAGCAGCTTAGGGGGCCCCGTCGGTGGCTACACCTTC
TRBJ2-1	once	TRBV6-6	.	CASSYVAYNEQFF	TGTGCCAGCAGTTACGTGGCCTACAATGAGCAGTTCTTC
TRBJ2-3	.	TRBV7-9	TRBD2	CASSSRPGRGTDTQYF	TGTGCCAGCAGCTCCAGACCGGGGAGGGGCACAGATACGCAGTATTTT
TRBJ2-7	.	TRBV7-9	.	CASSETAYEQYF	TGTGCCAGCAGCGAGACAGCCTACGAGCAGTACTTC
TRBJ1-2	.	TRBV7-9	.	CASSSSRVTDPYYGYTF	TGTGCCAGCAGCTCTTCCCGGGTTACAGACCCTTACTATGGCTACACCTTC
TRBJ2-5	many	TRBV7-7	.	CASSSGQRETQYF	TGTGCCAGCAGCTCCGGACAGCGGGAGACCCAGTACTTC
TRBJ2-1	.	TRBV29-1	.	CSVEKGPSRASYNEQFF	TGCAGCGTTGAAAAGGGGCCCTCCAGAGCCTCCTACAATGAGCAGTTCTTC
TRBJ2-1	.	TRBV6-7	TRBD2	CASSHSGRSYNEQFF	TGTGCCAGCAGCCATAGCGGGAGGAGCTACAATGAGCAGTTCTTC
TRBJ2-1	.	TRBV19	.	CASSKAVYNEQFF	TGTGCCAGTAGTAAGGCAGTGTACAATGAGCAGTTCTTC
TRBJ2-7	once	TRBV5-6	.	CASSLGVDEQYF	TGTGCCAGCAGCTTGGGTGTGGACGAGCAGTACTTC
TRBJ2-1	.	TRBV27	TRBD2	CASLSFWGTSGTIF	TGTGCCAGCCTCTCTTTTTGGGGGACTAGCGGGACGATCTTC